Many counts were recorded for the clone carrying this T cell receptor (beta chain). From germline, CDR1 is MNHEY and CDR2 SVGAGI. The V gene lost 2 bases and the J gene lost 4 bases, with 8 bases spanning the gap. This CDR3 contains 13 residues. The data derive from a study of blood T cells in healthy people across ages. With a J-beta primer mix and a sample-barcoded 5' primer, a second PCR ran 7 to 11 cycles. TCRdb reprocessed the 5' RACE reads with MiXCR, giving one entry per CDR3 protein. The sample contains approximately 960,000 distinct CDR3 sequences, roughly 29% of which appear only once. These data were likewise used in another study, on T cells of mothers and their children.

Input material: blood. This clonotype was obtained from a woman aged 40 to 55 in good health. This chain joins TRBV6-5 and TRBJ1-2; D not certain. CDR3 in amino acids: CASSYKGPYGYTF. CDR3 DNA: TGTGCCAGCAGTTACAAGGGCCCCTATGGCTACACCTTC.